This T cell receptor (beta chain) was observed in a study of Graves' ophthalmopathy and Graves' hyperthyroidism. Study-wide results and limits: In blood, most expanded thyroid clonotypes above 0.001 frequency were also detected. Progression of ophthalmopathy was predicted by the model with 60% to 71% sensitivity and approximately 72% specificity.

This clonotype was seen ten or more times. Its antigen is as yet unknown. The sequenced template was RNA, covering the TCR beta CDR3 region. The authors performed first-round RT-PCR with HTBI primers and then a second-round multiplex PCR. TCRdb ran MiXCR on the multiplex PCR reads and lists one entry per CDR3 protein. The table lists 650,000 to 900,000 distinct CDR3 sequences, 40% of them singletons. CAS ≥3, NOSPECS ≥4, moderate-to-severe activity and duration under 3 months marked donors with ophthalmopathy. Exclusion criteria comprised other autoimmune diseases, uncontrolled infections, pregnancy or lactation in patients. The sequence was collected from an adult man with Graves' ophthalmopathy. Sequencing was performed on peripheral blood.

CDR3 DNA: TGTGCCAGCAGCGGGGGGGGTATGGGGTCGTGGAATTCACCCCTCCACTTT. This gives the protein CASSGGGMGSWNSPLHF. This rearrangement joins TRBV9 to TRBJ1-6; D possibly corresponds to TRBD1 (5 bases). Trimming left V 3 bases short and J 7 bases short, with 20 bases between. CDR3 size: 17 residues. The germline V gene encodes CDR1 SGDLS and CDR2 YYNGEE. The whole variable domain, remainder taken from reference TRBV9 and TRBJ1-6, is DSGVTQTPKHLITATGQRVTLRCSPRSGDLSVYWYQQSLDQGLQFLIQYYNGEERAKGNILERFSAQQFPDLHSELNLSSLELGDSALYFCASSGGGMGSWNSPLHFGNGTRLTVT.